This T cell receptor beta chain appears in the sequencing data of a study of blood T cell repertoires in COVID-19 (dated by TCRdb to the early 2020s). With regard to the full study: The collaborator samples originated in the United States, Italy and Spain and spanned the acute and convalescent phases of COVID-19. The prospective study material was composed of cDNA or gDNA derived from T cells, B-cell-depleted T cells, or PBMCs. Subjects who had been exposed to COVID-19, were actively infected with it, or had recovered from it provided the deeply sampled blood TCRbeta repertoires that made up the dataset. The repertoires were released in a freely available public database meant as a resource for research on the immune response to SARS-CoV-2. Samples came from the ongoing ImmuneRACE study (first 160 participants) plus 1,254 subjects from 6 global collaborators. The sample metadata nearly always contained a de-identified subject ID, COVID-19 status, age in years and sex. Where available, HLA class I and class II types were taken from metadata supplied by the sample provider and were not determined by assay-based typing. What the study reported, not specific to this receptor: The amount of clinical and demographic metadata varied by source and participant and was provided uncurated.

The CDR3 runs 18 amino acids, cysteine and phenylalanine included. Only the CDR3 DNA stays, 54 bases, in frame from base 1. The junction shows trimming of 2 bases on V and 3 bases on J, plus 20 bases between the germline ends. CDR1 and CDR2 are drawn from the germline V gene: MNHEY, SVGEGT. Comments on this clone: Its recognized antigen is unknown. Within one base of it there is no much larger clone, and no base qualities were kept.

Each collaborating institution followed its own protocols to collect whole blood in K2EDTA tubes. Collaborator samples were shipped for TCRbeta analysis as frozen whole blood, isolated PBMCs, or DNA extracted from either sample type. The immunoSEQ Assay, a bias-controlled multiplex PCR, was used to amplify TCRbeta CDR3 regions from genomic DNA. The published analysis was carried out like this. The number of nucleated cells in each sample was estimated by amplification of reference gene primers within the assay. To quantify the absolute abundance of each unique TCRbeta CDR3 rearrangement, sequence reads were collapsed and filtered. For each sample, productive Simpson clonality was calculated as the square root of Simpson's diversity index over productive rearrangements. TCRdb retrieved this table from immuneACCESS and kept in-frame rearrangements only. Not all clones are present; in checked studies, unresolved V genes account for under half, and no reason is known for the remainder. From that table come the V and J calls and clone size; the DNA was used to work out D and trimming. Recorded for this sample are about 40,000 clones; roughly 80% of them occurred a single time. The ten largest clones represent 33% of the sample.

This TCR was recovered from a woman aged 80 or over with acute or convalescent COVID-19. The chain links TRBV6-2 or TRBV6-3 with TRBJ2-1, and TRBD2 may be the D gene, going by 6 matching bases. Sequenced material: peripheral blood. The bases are TGTGCCAGCAGTTACAATACGCTGCAGCGGGTTTTCTACAATGAGCAGTTCTTC. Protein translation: CASSYNTLQRVFYNEQFF.